These T cell receptor beta chains were read from a single sample in a study of cytomegalovirus exposure and HLA in healthy donors. Produced via immunoSEQ multiplex PCR; TCRdb's table is partial and in-frame only. In the table there are approximately 180,000 clones, over 60% of which are singletons. Sample: PBMCs. Every receptor here comes from a woman between 35 and 50 years old in good health and CMV-seronegative. Each CDR3 is given with its conserved first and last residue. The order of the fields is D gene, clone size, V gene, J gene, CDR3 protein, CDR3 DNA. A D gene is named only where the DNA matches it firmly. Only some rows state a clone size, as once, few, many or a class for expanded clones.

D gene: .; clone size: .; V gene: TRBV7-9; J gene: TRBJ1-1; CDR3 protein: CASSLARAPSTEAFF; CDR3 DNA: TGTGCCAGCAGCTTAGCGAGGGCACCGAGCACTGAAGCTTTCTTT
D gene: .; clone size: .; V gene: TRBV5-6; J gene: TRBJ2-1; CDR3 protein: CASSLNGGVNNEQFF; CDR3 DNA: TGTGCCAGCAGCCTGAATGGCGGGGTGAACAATGAGCAGTTCTTC
D gene: .; clone size: few; V gene: TRBV7-6; J gene: TRBJ2-1; CDR3 protein: CASSLAIGRADNEQFF; CDR3 DNA: TGTGCCAGCAGCTTAGCCATCGGGCGGGCGGACAATGAGCAGTTCTTC
D gene: .; clone size: .; V gene: TRBV6-4; J gene: TRBJ2-3; CDR3 protein: CASSEASGTDTQYF; CDR3 DNA: TGTGCCAGCAGTGAGGCTAGCGGCACAGATACGCAGTATTTT
D gene: .; clone size: .; V gene: TRBV7-9; J gene: TRBJ2-7; CDR3 protein: CASSSGAAYEQYF; CDR3 DNA: TGTGCCAGCAGCTCGGGAGCTGCCTACGAGCAGTACTTC
D gene: TRBD2; clone size: .; V gene: TRBV9; J gene: TRBJ2-2; CDR3 protein: CASSVRREGQGELFF; CDR3 DNA: TGTGCCAGCAGCGTAAGGCGGGAGGGCCAGGGGGAGCTGTTTTTT
D gene: TRBD2; clone size: .; V gene: TRBV5-8; J gene: TRBJ2-1; CDR3 protein: CASSLGLAGIGEQFF; CDR3 DNA: TGTGCCAGCAGCTTGGGACTAGCGGGTATCGGTGAGCAGTTCTTC
D gene: .; clone size: .; V gene: TRBV10-1; J gene: TRBJ1-5; CDR3 protein: CASSDPREGYQPQHF; CDR3 DNA: TGCGCCAGCAGTGACCCCAGGGAAGGTTATCAGCCCCAGCATTTT
D gene: .; clone size: .; V gene: TRBV5-1; J gene: TRBJ1-4; CDR3 protein: CASSLSGLREDEKLFF; CDR3 DNA: TGCGCCAGCAGCTTGTCGGGCCTCAGGGAGGATGAAAAACTGTTTTTT
D gene: .; clone size: .; V gene: TRBV21-1; J gene: TRBJ2-7; CDR3 protein: CASSITRDRESHEQYF; CDR3 DNA: TGTGCCAGCAGCATCACCCGGGACAGGGAATCCCACGAGCAGTACTTC
D gene: TRBD1; clone size: .; V gene: TRBV5-1; J gene: TRBJ1-2; CDR3 protein: CASTPGQSYGYTF; CDR3 DNA: TGCGCCAGCACCCCGGGACAGAGCTATGGCTACACCTTC
D gene: .; clone size: .; V gene: TRBV5-4; J gene: TRBJ1-2; CDR3 protein: CASRAPEGNYGYTF; CDR3 DNA: TGTGCCAGCAGGGCCCCAGAGGGAAACTATGGCTACACCTTC
D gene: .; clone size: .; V gene: TRBV7-2; J gene: TRBJ2-2; CDR3 protein: CASRGPGAGELFF; CDR3 DNA: TGTGCCAGCAGGGGCCCGGGGGCCGGGGAGCTGTTTTTT